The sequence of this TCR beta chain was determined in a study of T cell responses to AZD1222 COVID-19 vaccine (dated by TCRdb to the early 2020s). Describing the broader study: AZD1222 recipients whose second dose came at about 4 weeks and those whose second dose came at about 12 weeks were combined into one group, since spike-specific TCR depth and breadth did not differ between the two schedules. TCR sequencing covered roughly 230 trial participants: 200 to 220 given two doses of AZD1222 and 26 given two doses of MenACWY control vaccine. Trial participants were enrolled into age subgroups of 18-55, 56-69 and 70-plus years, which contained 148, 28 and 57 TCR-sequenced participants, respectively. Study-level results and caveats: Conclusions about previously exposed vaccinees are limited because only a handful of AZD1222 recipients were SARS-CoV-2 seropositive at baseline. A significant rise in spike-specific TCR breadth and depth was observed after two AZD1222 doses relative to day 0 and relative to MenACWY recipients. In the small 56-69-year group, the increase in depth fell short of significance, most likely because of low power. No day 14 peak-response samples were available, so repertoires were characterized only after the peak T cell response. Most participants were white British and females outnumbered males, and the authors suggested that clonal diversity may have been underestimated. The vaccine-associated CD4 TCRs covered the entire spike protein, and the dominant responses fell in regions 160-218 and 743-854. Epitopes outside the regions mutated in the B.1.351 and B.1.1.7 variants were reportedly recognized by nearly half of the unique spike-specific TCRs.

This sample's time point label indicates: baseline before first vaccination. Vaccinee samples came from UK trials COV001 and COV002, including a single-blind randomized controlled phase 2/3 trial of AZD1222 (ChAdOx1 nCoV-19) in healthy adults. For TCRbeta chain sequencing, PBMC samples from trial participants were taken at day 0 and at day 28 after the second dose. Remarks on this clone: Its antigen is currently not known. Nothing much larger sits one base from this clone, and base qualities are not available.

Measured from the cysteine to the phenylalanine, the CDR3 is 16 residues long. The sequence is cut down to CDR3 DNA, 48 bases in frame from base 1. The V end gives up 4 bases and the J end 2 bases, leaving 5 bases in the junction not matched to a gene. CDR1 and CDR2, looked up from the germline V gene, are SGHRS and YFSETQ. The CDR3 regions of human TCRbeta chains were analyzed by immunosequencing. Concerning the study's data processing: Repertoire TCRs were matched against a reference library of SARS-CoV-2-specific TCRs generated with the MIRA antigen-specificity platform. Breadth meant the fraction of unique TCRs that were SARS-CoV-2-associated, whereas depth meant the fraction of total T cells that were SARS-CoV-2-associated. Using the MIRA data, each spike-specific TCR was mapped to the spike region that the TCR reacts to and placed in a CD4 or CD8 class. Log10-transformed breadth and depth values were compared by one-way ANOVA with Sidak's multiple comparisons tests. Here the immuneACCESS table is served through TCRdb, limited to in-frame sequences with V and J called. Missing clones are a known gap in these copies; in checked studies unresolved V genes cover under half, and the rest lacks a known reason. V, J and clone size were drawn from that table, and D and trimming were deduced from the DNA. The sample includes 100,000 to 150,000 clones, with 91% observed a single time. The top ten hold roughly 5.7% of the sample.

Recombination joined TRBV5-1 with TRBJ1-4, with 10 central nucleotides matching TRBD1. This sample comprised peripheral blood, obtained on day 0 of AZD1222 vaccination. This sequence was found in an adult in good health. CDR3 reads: CASSPATGGTNEKLFF. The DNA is TGCGCCAGCAGCCCTGCGACAGGGGGCACTAATGAAAAACTGTTTTTT. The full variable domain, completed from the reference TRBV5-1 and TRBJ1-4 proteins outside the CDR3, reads KAGVTQTPRYLIKTRGQQVTLSCSPISGHRSVSWYQQTPGQGLQFLFEYFSETQRNKGNFPGRFSGRQFSNSRSEMNVSTLELGDSALYLCASSPATGGTNEKLFFGSGTQLSVL.